Shown below are 15 T cell receptor beta chains from a single sample sequenced in a study of blood T cell repertoires in COVID-19. Assay used: immunoSEQ multiplex PCR; TCRdb lists only in-frame clones, some missing. Of 200,000 to 250,000 clones in the sample, 81% were seen once. The sample was PBMCs or T cells enriched from blood (not recorded which). Receptor source: a man aged 35 to 55 who had recovered from COVID-19.

The chain links TRBV11-2 to TRBJ1-6; D is possibly TRBD1 (6 bases). Germline CDR1 SGHAT, CDR2 FQNNGV. V gave up 4 bases and J gave up 0 bases, with 13 bases separating them. The CDR3 is 17 amino acids. The chain's CDR3 is CASSYNRANSYNSPLHF. The DNA for the CDR3 is TGTGCCAGCAGCTATAACAGGGCCAACTCCTATAATTCACCCCTCCACTTT.

V usage is TRBV6-5 and J usage is TRBJ1-5; 7 positions match TRBD1. The trim removed 7 bases at V and 1 base at J, leaving 7 bases unmatched. The CDR3 is made up of 15 amino acids. Germline CDR1 is MNHEY and CDR2 is SVGAGI. CDR3 sequence reads: CASIGDRLSNQPQHF. The DNA for the CDR3 is TGTGCCAGCATAGGGGACAGACTCAGCAATCAGCCCCAGCATTTT.

This rearrangement joins TRBV5-1 to TRBJ2-5; 7 positions agree with TRBD1. Germline values: CDR1 SGHRS, CDR2 YFSETQ. This CDR3 contains 17 residues. Germline trimming cut 4 bases from V and 5 bases from J; bases unmatched to any gene: 17. DNA for the CDR3: TGCGCCAGCAGCCTCAGCCCGGGTAGGGGGCGCCGGGAGACCCAGTACTTC. This sequence encodes CASSLSPGRGRRETQYF.

The chain combines TRBV6-2 or TRBV6-3 with TRBJ2-1, with TRBD2 matching 7 bases. Trimming removed 2 bases from V and 5 bases from J; junction bases left unmatched: 3. The CDR3 sequence is 14 residues long. CDR1 and CDR2 from the germline V gene are MNHEY and SVGEGT. This CDR3 reads CASSYPGLHNEQFF. The DNA for the CDR3 is TGTGCCAGCAGTTACCCGGGACTACACAATGAGCAGTTCTTC.

CDR3 in amino acids: CAARGGKTFF. Written as DNA, the CDR3 is TGTGCCGCTCGGGGGGGGAAAACTTTCTTT. V and J are TRBV2 and TRBJ1-1; D may be TRBD1 (5 bases). Trimming took 11 bases from V and 12 from J, leaving 16 bases between them. This CDR3 contains 10 residues. Germline values: CDR1 SNHLY, CDR2 FYNNEI.

The chain combines TRBV7-8 with TRBJ2-7, with TRBD2 matching over 14 bases. The length of the CDR3 is 17 residues. Germline loops: CDR1 SGHVS, CDR2 FQNEAQ. J gave up 11 bases and V 5 bases, and 17 bases lay outside the gene matches. The DNA of the CDR3 is TGTGCCAGCAGCCTTACTGGGGTACCGGGACTAGCGGGGGAAAAGTACTTC. Translation: CASSLTGVPGLAGEKYF.

The chain carries TRBV3-1 (or the pseudogene TRBV3-2) and TRBJ2-3; D is possibly TRBD2 (6 bases). In germline, CDR1 is LGHDT, CDR2 YNNKEL (reference sequence). The CDR3 sequence is 18 residues long. The V end lost 5 bases, the J end lost 0 bases, and 21 bases lay between the germline ends. DNA for the CDR3: TGTGCCAGCAGCTTACTACGACGATCAGCGGGTAGCACAGATACGCAGTATTTT. It yields the protein CASSLLRRSAGSTDTQYF.

Details on this clone: A read error may account for a junction end that differs from germline. Other DNA variants within this sample encode the same CDR3. The chain is built from TRBV29-1 and TRBJ1-3; weak D call: TRBD1 (6 bases). The CDR3 has 13 residues. Per germline, CDR1 SQVTM and CDR2 ANQGSEA. This CDR3 reads CSVEWGPGNTIYF. The CDR3, as DNA: TGCAGCGTTGAGTGGGGGCCTGGAAATACCATATATTTT.

The rearrangement links TRBV7-2 to TRBJ1-2, with no clear D. The CDR3 consists of 14 residues. Germline CDR1 is SGHTA and CDR2 is FQGNSA. The germline V and J ends were trimmed by 4 bases and 0 bases, with 9 bases remaining between them. CDR3 sequence: CASSSRPSNYGYTF. The CDR3 DNA reads TGTGCCAGCAGCTCTAGGCCTTCTAACTATGGCTACACCTTC.

The chain has TRBV19 and TRBJ2-4, with TRBD2 identical over 10 bases. The germline gives CDR1 LNHDA, CDR2 SQIVND (reference sequence). Trimming at V came to 5 bases and at J to 0 bases, leaving 10 bases not matched to a gene. This CDR3 contains 18 residues. In DNA form, the CDR3 reads TGTGCCAGTAGTGTCGGGACTAGCGTTTCTCTAGCCAAAAACATTCAGTACTTC. This encodes CASSVGTSVSLAKNIQYF. The whole variable domain, remainder taken from reference TRBV19 and TRBJ2-4, is DGGITQSPKYLFRKEGQNVTLSCEQNLNHDAMYWYRQDPGQGLRLIYYSQIVNDFQKGDIAEGYSVSREKKESFPLTVTSAQKNPTAFYLCASSVGTSVSLAKNIQYFGAGTRLSVL.

Note on this clone: This may come from a read error, since a much larger clone is one base off. Distinct nucleotide sequences in the sample also encode this CDR3. J is TRBJ2-7 and V is TRBV7-9; D is undetermined. With 5 bases removed from V and 4 bases from J, the gap between germline ends came to 6 bases. CDR3 size: 11 residues. Per germline, CDR1 SEHNR and CDR2 FQNEAQ (reference sequence). DNA of the CDR3: TGTGCCAGCAGCCGAGGATACGAGCAGTACTTC. Translation: CASSRGYEQYF.

The gene calls are TRBV18 and TRBJ1-1; D is unclear. V was cut by 3 bases and J by 1 base, with 12 bases left in between. This CDR3 spans 15 amino acids. The V gene's germline CDR1 is KGHSH and CDR2 LQKENI. The CDR3 spells CASSPPESRNTEAFF. CDR3 sequence (DNA): TGTGCCAGCTCACCCCCGGAGAGCCGGAACACTGAAGCTTTCTTT.

The V call is TRBV24-1, the J call TRBJ2-1; 14 bases are a match to TRBD2. CDR1 and CDR2 from the germline V gene are KGHDR and SFDVKD. Trimming cost V 3 bases and J 5 bases; bases outside gene matches: 11. This CDR3 spans 19 amino acids. The CDR3 coding sequence is TGTGCCACCAGTGATCACACCGGGACTAGCGGGAGACCTCACAATGAGCAGTTCTTC. Encoded protein: CATSDHTGTSGRPHNEQFF.

The V gene is TRBV9, the J gene TRBJ2-7; TRBD2 is a possible D gene (5 bases). The CDR3 runs to 16 residues. Germline CDR1 SGDLS, CDR2 YYNGEE. Trimming pared 8 bases from V and 0 bases from J, leaving 21 bases between. This CDR3 is CARRYPGRHNSYEQYF. The CDR3 nucleotides are TGTGCCAGACGTTACCCGGGAAGACACAACTCCTACGAGCAGTACTTC.

The V gene is TRBV18, the J gene TRBJ1-5; weak D call: TRBD1 (6 bases). V was shortened by 1 base and J by 6 bases, with 7 bases between the two germline ends. The CDR3 runs to 13 residues. CDR1 is KGHSH and CDR2 is LQKENI in the germline V gene. Here the CDR3 reads CASSPQGGQPQHF. Written as DNA, the CDR3 is TGTGCCAGCTCACCACAAGGGGGTCAGCCCCAGCATTTT.